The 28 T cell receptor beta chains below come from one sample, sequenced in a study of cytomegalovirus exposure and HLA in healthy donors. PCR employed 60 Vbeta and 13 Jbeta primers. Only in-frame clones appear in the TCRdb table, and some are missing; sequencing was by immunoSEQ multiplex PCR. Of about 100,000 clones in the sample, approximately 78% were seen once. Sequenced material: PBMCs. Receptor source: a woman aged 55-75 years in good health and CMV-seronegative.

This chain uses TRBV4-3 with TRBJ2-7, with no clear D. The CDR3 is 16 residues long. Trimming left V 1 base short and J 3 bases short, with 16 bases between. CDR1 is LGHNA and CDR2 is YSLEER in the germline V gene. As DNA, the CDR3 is TGCGCCAGCAGCCAAGTATACCCTCGCACAGACTACGAGCAGTACTTC. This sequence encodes CASSQVYPRTDYEQYF.

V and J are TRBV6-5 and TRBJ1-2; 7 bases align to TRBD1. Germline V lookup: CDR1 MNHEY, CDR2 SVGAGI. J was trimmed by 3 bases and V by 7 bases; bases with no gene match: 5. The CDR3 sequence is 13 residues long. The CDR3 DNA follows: TGTGCCAGCACCCGACAGGGTGACTATGGCTACACCTTC. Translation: CASTRQGDYGYTF.

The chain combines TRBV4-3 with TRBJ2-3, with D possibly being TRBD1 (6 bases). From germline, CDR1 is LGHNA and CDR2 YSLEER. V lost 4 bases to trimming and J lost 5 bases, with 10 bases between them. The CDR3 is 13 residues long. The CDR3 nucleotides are TGCGCCAGCAGCCGCAGGGGAGAAGATACGCAGTATTTT. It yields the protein CASSRRGEDTQYF.

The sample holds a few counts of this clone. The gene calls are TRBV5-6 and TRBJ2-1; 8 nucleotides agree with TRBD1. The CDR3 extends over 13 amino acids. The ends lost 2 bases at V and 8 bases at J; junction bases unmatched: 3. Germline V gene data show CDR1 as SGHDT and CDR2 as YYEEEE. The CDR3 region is CASSFDRGYEQFF. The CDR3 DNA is TGTGCCAGCAGCTTCGACAGGGGCTATGAGCAGTTCTTC.

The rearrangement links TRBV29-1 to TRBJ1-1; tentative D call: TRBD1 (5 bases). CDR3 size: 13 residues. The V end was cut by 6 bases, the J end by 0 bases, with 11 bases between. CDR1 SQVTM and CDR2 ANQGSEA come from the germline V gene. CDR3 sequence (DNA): TGCAGCGTAGCTACGACAGTGAACACTGAAGCTTTCTTT. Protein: CSVATTVNTEAFF.

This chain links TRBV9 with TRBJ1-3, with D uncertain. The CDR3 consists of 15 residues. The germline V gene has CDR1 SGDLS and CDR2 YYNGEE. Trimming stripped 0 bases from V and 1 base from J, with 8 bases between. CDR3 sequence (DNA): TGTGCCAGCAGCGTAGGCGGTGGTTCTGGAAACACCATATATTTT. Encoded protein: CASSVGGGSGNTIYF. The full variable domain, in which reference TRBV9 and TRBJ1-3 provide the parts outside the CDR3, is DSGVTQTPKHLITATGQRVTLRCSPRSGDLSVYWYQQSLDQGLQFLIQYYNGEERAKGNILERFSAQQFPDLHSELNLSSLELGDSALYFCASSVGGGSGNTIYFGEGSWLTVV.

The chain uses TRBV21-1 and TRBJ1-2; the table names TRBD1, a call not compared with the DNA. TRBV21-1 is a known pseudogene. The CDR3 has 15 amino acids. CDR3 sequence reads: CATPHSPPQSCGYTF. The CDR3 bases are TGTGCCACCCCCCACTCTCCGCCACAGTCCTGCGGCTACACCTTC.

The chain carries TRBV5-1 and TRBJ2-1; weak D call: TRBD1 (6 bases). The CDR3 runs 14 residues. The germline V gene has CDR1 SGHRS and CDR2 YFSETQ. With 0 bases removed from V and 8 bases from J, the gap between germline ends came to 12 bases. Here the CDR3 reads CASSLEGTRDEQFF. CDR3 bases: TGCGCCAGCAGCTTGGAGGGGACACGCGATGAGCAGTTCTTC. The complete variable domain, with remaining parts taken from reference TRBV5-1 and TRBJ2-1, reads KAGVTQTPRYLIKTRGQQVTLSCSPISGHRSVSWYQQTPGQGLQFLFEYFSETQRNKGNFPGRFSGRQFSNSRSEMNVSTLELGDSALYLCASSLEGTRDEQFFGPGTRLTVL.

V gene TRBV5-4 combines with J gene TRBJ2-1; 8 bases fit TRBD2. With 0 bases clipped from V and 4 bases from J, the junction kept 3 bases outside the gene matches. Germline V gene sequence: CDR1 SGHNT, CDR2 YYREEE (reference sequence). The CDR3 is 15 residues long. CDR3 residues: CASSLVGGVYNEQFF. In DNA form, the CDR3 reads TGTGCCAGCAGCTTGGTCGGGGGGGTTTACAATGAGCAGTTCTTC.

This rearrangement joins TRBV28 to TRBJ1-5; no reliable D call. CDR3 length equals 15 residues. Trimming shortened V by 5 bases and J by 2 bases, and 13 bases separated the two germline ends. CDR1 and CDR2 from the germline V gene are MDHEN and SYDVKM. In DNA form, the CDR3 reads TGTGCCAGCAGTCGCGCGGGGTTTCGCAATCAGCCCCAGCATTTT. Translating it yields CASSRAGFRNQPQHF.

The CDR3 protein is CASGTSGSNEQFF. In nucleotides, the CDR3 is TGCGCCAGTGGGACTAGCGGGAGCAATGAGCAGTTCTTC. The chain carries TRBV10-1 and TRBJ2-1; 14 bases line up with TRBD2. V dropped 9 bases and J dropped 6; count of bases not matched to a gene: 1. Germline CDR1 WNHNN, CDR2 SYGVQD (reference sequence). This CDR3 has 13 amino acids.

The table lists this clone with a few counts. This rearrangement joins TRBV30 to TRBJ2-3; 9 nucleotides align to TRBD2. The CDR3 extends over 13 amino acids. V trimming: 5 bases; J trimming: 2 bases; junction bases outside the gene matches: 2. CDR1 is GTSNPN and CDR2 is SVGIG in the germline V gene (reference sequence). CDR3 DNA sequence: TGTGCCTGGCGGACTAGCGCCACAGATACGCAGTATTTT. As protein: CAWRTSATDTQYF.

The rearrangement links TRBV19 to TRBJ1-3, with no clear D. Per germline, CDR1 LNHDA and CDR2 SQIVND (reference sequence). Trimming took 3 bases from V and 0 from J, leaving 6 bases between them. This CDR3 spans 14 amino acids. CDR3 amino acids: CASSITASGNTIYF. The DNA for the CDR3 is TGTGCCAGTAGTATTACAGCCTCTGGAAACACCATATATTTT.

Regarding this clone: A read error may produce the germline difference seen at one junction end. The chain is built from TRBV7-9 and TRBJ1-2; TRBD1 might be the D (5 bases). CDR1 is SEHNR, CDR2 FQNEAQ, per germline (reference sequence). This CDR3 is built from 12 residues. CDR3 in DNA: TGTTCCAGCAGCCTGACAGAAAATGGCTACACCTTC. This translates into CSSSLTENGYTF.

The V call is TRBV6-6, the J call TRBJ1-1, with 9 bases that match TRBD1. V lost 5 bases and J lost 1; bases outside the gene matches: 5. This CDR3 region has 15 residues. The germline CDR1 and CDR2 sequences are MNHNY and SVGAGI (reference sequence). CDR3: CASSQYRGPNTEAFF. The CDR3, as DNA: TGTGCCAGCAGTCAGTACAGGGGGCCGAACACTGAAGCTTTCTTT.

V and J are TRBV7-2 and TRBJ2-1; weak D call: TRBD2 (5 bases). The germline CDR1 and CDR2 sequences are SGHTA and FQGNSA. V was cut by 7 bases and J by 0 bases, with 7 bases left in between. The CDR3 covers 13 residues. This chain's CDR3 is CASTGSSYNEQFF. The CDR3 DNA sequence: TGTGCCAGCACGGGGAGCTCCTACAATGAGCAGTTCTTC.

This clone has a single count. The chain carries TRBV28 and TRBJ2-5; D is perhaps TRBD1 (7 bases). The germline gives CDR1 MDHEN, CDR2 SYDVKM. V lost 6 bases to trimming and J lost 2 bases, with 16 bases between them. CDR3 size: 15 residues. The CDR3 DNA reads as TGTGCCAGCAGGGCGGGGCAGGGGGAGCAAGAGACCCAGTACTTC. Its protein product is CASRAGQGEQETQYF.

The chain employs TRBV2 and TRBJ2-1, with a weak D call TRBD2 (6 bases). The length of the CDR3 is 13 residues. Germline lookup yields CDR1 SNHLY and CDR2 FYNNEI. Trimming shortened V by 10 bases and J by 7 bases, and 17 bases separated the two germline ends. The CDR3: CATPGGAPNEQFF. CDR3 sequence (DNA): TGTGCCACGCCTGGAGGGGCCCCGAATGAGCAGTTCTTC.

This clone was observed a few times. The DNA for the CDR3 is TGTGCCAGCACCCCTGTGACAGGTGATATCTCTGGAAACACCATATATTTT. Amino acid sequence: CASTPVTGDISGNTIYF. The chain couples TRBV28 to TRBJ1-3; D perhaps matches TRBD1 (6 bases). CDR3 size: 17 residues. Germline V gives CDR1 MDHEN, CDR2 SYDVKM. V lost 7 bases and J 0 bases, leaving 19 bases between the germline ends.

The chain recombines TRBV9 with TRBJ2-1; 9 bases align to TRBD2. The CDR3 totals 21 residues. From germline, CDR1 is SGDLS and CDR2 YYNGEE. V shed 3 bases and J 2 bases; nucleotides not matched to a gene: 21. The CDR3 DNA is TGTGCCAGCAGCGCCCCTAGCAAGCCCGGTTCAGCGGGAGGCCCCTACAATGAGCAGTTCTTC. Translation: CASSAPSKPGSAGGPYNEQFF.

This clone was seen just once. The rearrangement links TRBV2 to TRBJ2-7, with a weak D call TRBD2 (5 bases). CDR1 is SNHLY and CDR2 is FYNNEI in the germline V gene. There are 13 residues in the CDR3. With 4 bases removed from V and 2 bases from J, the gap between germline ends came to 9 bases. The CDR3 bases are TGTGCCAGCAGTGTGAGGGTCCCCTACGAGCAGTACTTC. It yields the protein CASSVRVPYEQYF.

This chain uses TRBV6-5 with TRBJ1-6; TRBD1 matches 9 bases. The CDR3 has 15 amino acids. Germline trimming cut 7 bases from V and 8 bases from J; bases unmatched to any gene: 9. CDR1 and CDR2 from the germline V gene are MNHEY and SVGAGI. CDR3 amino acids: CASKNRGPYDSPLHF. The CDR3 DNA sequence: TGTGCCAGCAAGAACAGGGGGCCATATGATTCACCCCTCCACTTT.

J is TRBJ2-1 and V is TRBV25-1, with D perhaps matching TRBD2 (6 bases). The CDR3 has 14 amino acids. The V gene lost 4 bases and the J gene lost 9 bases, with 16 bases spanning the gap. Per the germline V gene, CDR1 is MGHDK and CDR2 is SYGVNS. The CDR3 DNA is TGTGCCAGCAGTGGGATTTCGGGGGTGGGTGAGCAGTTCTTC. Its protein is CASSGISGVGEQFF.

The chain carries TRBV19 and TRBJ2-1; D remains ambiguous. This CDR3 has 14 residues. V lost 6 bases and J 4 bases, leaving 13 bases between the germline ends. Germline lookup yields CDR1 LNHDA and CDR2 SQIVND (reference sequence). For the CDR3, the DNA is TGTGCCAGTAGGTTGAATGAGGTTTACAATGAGCAGTTCTTC. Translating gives CASRLNEVYNEQFF.

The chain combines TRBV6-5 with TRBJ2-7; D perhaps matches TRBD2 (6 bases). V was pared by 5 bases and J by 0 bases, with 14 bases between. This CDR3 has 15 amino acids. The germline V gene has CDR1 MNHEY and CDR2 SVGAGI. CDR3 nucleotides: TGTGCCAGCAGTCAACGGTCGGGACTCTCCTACGAGCAGTACTTC. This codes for CASSQRSGLSYEQYF.

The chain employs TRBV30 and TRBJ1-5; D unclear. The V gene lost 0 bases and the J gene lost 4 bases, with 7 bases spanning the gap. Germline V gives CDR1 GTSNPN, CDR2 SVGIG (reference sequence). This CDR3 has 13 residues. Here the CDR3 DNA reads TGTGCCTGGAGTGTACGACAAAATCAGCCCCAGCATTTT. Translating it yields CAWSVRQNQPQHF.

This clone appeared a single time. The CDR3 region is CASSQGPGAGEAFF. CDR3 in DNA: TGCGCCAGCAGCCAAGGCCCAGGGGCAGGTGAAGCTTTCTTT. This sequence joins TRBV4-1 and TRBJ1-1; D is possibly TRBD1 (6 bases). Trimming removed 1 base at V and 7 bases at J, with 13 bases between. The CDR3 length is 14 residues. CDR1 is MGHRA, CDR2 YSYEKL, per germline.

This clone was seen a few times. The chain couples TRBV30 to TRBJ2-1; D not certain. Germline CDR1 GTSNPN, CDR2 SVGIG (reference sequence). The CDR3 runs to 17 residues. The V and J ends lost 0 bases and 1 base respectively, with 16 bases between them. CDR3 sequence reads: CAWSVLSSRLSYNEQFF. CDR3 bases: TGTGCCTGGAGTGTACTCTCTTCGCGACTTTCCTACAATGAGCAGTTCTTC.